Each of the 11 T cell receptor beta chains below was sequenced from the same sample in a study of blood T cell repertoires in COVID-19. Clones were sequenced by immunoSEQ multiplex PCR, and TCRdb holds only the in-frame ones, with some missing. The sample has 450,000 or so clones, roughly 90% seen once; the top ten hold less than 0.95%. Source material: peripheral blood. The origin of the receptors is a man younger than 30 with COVID-19, enrolled during active disease.

V gene TRBV5-1 combines with J gene TRBJ2-1, with 10 bases lining up with TRBD1. The CDR3 length is 15 residues. The V gene's germline CDR1 is SGHRS and CDR2 YFSETQ. J lost 4 bases, V lost 4 bases, and 5 bases had no gene match. The CDR3 region has the DNA TGCGCCAGCAGCGTCGGACAGGGGGAATACAATGAGCAGTTCTTC. This gives the protein CASSVGQGEYNEQFF.

DNA for the CDR3: TGTGCCAGCAGTTACTCGAGAGGGCAGGCAAGCTCCTACAATGAGCAGTTCTTC. It codes for CASSYSRGQASSYNEQFF. J is TRBJ2-1 and V is TRBV6-2 or TRBV6-3; tentative D call: TRBD2 (5 bases). The CDR3 runs to 18 residues. The germline V and J ends were trimmed by 0 bases and 0 bases, with 15 bases remaining between them. Germline CDR1 and CDR2: MNHEY and SVGEGT.

The chain employs TRBV13 and TRBJ2-7, with 7 positions matching TRBD2. The CDR3 sequence is 16 residues long. J was trimmed by 0 bases and V by 0 bases; bases with no gene match: 5. The V gene's germline CDR1 is PRHDT and CDR2 FYEKMQ (reference sequence). The CDR3 reads CASSLGGGTSSYEQYF. For the CDR3, the DNA is TGTGCCAGCAGCTTAGGCGGGGGGACCAGCTCCTACGAGCAGTACTTC.

V usage is TRBV19 and J usage is TRBJ2-7, with 7 nucleotides matching TRBD1. The CDR3 runs 15 residues. V lost 4 bases to trimming and J lost 3 bases; unmatched junction nucleotides: 9. Germline CDR1 and CDR2: LNHDA and SQIVND (reference sequence). The CDR3 bases are TGTGCCAGTAGTACCCGGGACAGAGATCTCTACGAGCAGTACTTC. Amino acids: CASSTRDRDLYEQYF.

This clone was observed a single time. V is TRBV6-5 and J is TRBJ1-5, with TRBD1 as a possible D gene (6 bases). The germline CDR1 and CDR2 sequences are MNHEY and SVGAGI. The CDR3 length is 15 residues. V was trimmed by 5 bases and J by 0 bases, leaving 11 bases between them. The CDR3 sequence is CASSRDTYSNQPQHF. The CDR3 DNA reads TGTGCCAGCAGTAGGGACACTTATAGCAATCAGCCCCAGCATTTT.

The chain combines TRBV10-3 with TRBJ2-5; a possible D gene is TRBD1 (5 bases). Per germline, CDR1 ENHRY and CDR2 SYGVKD. Between the trimmed V and J ends, which lost 2 bases and 5 bases, there was a span of 12 bases. There are 14 residues in the CDR3. CDR3 sequence (DNA): TGTGCCATCAGTGAGCCCAGGGTAGGGGAGACCCAGTACTTC. It translates to CAISEPRVGETQYF.

The J gene is TRBJ2-3, the V gene TRBV5-1; no clear D gene. CDR1 is SGHRS, CDR2 YFSETQ, per germline. The CDR3 is made up of 14 amino acids. The ends were cut back, 3 bases at V and 3 bases at J, with 11 bases in the middle. The DNA of the CDR3 is TGCGCCAGCAGCTGGCAAAAACAGACAGATACGCAGTATTTT. This encodes CASSWQKQTDTQYF.

This clone was counted many times. This chain joins TRBV29-1 and TRBJ2-2; 7 positions agree with TRBD1. CDR3 size: 14 residues. J lost 3 bases, V lost 6 bases, and 7 bases had no gene match. Germline lookup yields CDR1 SQVTM and CDR2 ANQGSEA. The CDR3 region is CSVSRTGDTGELFF. DNA for the CDR3: TGCAGCGTGTCGCGGACAGGCGACACCGGGGAGCTGTTTTTT.

V is TRBV2 and J is TRBJ2-1, with a possible D match to TRBD2 (7 bases). V was cut by 8 bases and J by 8 bases, with 22 bases left in between. The CDR3 contains 15 residues. CDR1 is SNHLY, CDR2 FYNNEI, per germline. This CDR3 is CASREEGRGIDEQFF. As DNA, the CDR3 is TGTGCCAGCCGGGAGGAGGGGAGGGGGATAGATGAGCAGTTCTTC.

The rearrangement joins TRBV13 to TRBJ2-3, with TRBD1 as a possible D gene (6 bases). In germline, CDR1 is PRHDT, CDR2 FYEKMQ (reference sequence). The ends were cut back, 2 bases at V and 1 base at J, with 10 bases in the middle. The CDR3 is 15 residues long. The chain's CDR3 is CASSLSDRRTDTQYF. The DNA of the CDR3 is TGTGCCAGCAGCTTATCTGACAGGCGCACAGATACGCAGTATTTT.

This chain's CDR3 is CARPLICVCENTEAFF. DNA for the CDR3: TGCGCCAGGCCCCTGATATGTGTGTGCGAGAACACTGAAGCTTTCTTT. This rearrangement joins TRBV10-1 to TRBJ1-1; D remains unclear. This CDR3 contains 16 residues. Germline CDR1 WNHNN, CDR2 SYGVQD (reference sequence). V was trimmed by 9 bases and J by 1 base, leaving 21 bases between them.